The TCR beta chain under discussion was sequenced for a study of blood T cell repertoires in COVID-19. Study information: Material from acute and convalescent COVID-19 was sourced from the United States, Italy and Spain. T cells, B-cell-depleted T cells, or PBMCs provided the cDNA or gDNA that served as material.

Profiled with immunoSEQ multiplex PCR; TCRdb holds only in-frame clones, not every one. The data show about 35,000 clones, with around 87% seen just once and 40% to 45% held by the top ten. This clone was detected once. Germline values: CDR1 KGHSH, CDR2 LQKENI. The CDR3 runs to 15 residues. V lost 6 bases, J lost 4 bases, and 10 bases stayed unmatched. This receptor was identified in a human donor in a cohort sampled during active COVID-19. The sample comprised peripheral blood. The genes are TRBV18 and TRBJ1-2; 8 bases align to TRBD1. The CDR3 protein is CASSPPGQAAYGYTF. The DNA of the CDR3 is TGTGCCAGCTCGCCTCCGGGACAGGCTGCCTATGGCTACACCTTC.